A selection of T cell receptor beta chains follows, all from one sample in a study of OX40 agonist ivuxolimab in advanced cancers. Clones were sequenced by immunoSEQ multiplex PCR, and TCRdb holds only the in-frame ones, with some missing. The table has 75,000 to 95,000 clones, 70% to 90% seen once. Here the sequenced sample was CD4+ or CD8+ T cells sorted from blood, taken in a trial of the OX40 agonist ivuxolimab. These receptors all stem from an adult with an advanced solid tumor such as melanoma, head and neck, liver or kidney cancer. Both conserved end residues are part of each CDR3. D genes are given only for firm matches. The size field is filled for only some rows; it gives once, few, many or a size class.

clone_size j_call d_call v_call cdr3_aa cdr3_nt
. TRBJ1-5 . TRBV6-6 CASNPTGDSNQPQHF TGTGCCAGCAACCCGACCGGCGATAGCAATCAGCCCCAGCATTTT
. TRBJ1-1 TRBD1 TRBV29-1 CSVPGTGFMNTEAFF TGCAGCGTGCCCGGGACAGGCTTTATGAACACTGAAGCTTTCTTT
. TRBJ1-4 . TRBV5-1 CASSPAPGIGEKLFF TGCGCCAGCAGCCCGGCACCAGGGATCGGTGAAAAACTGTTTTTT
. TRBJ1-2 . TRBV6-4 CASRAGAGARGYTF TGTGCCAGCAGGGCCGGGGCGGGGGCCCGTGGCTACACCTTC
. TRBJ2-1 TRBD1 TRBV30 CAWSVRENRPGTGVHNEQFF TGTGCCTGGAGTGTGAGGGAGAACAGACCGGGGACAGGGGTCCACAATGAGCAGTTCTTC
. TRBJ1-4 . TRBV2 CASSLETPRTNEKLFF TGTGCCAGCAGTCTAGAGACCCCCCGGACTAATGAAAAACTGTTTTTT
. TRBJ1-2 TRBD1 TRBV4-2 CASSQDGQGPSGYTF TGTGCCAGCAGCCAAGATGGACAGGGCCCTAGTGGCTACACCTTC
few TRBJ2-1 TRBD2 TRBV5-1 CASSLNSGRLNEQFF TGCGCCAGCAGCTTGAATAGCGGGAGGCTCAATGAGCAGTTCTTC
. TRBJ2-5 . TRBV2 CASMKGGAQETQYF TGTGCCAGCATGAAAGGGGGGGCACAAGAGACCCAGTACTTC
few TRBJ2-5 . TRBV10-3 CAIRGVGETQYF TGTGCCATCAGGGGAGTAGGGGAGACCCAGTACTTC
medium-sized TRBJ1-5 . TRBV15 CATSRDRRGLGNQPQHF TGTGCCACCAGCAGAGATAGGCGGGGGCTGGGCAATCAGCCCCAGCATTTT
. TRBJ2-3 TRBD1 TRBV5-1 CASSWTGRDTQYF TGCGCCAGCAGCTGGACAGGGAGAGATACGCAGTATTTT
. TRBJ2-5 TRBD1 TRBV5-1 CASSLAPRQGGISETQYF TGCGCCAGCAGCTTGGCCCCCCGACAGGGGGGAATTTCAGAGACCCAGTACTTC
few TRBJ2-7 . TRBV28 CASRLGKSADEQYF TGTGCCAGCAGACTTGGGAAATCAGCGGACGAGCAGTACTTC
. TRBJ2-7 . TRBV5-4 CASSLPGLAGAYEQYF TGTGCCAGCAGCCTGCCGGGCCTCGCCGGGGCCTACGAGCAGTACTTC
. TRBJ2-3 TRBD2 TRBV18 CASSPPGLATSTDTQYF TGTGCCAGCTCACCACCGGGACTAGCGACTAGCACAGATACGCAGTATTTT
. TRBJ1-2 TRBD1 TRBV5-4 CASSSPGQGFSGYTF TGTGCCAGCAGCTCACCGGGACAGGGTTTTTCCGGCTACACCTTC
. TRBJ1-1 . TRBV5-4 CASSDWVQLNTEAFF TGTGCCAGCAGCGATTGGGTCCAACTGAACACTGAAGCTTTCTTT
. TRBJ2-1 . TRBV6-6 CASSPDWAPTYNEQFF TGTGCCAGCAGTCCTGATTGGGCCCCGACCTACAATGAGCAGTTCTTC
. TRBJ2-2 TRBD2 TRBV28 CASSPTGTSGRNGELFF TGTGCCAGCAGCCCTACAGGGACTAGCGGGAGAAACGGGGAGCTGTTTTTT
once TRBJ2-5 . TRBV10-1 CASSESTGAGTQYF TGCGCCAGCAGTGAGTCGACGGGGGCTGGGACCCAGTACTTC
. TRBJ1-5 . TRBV9 CASSVEPDSNQPQHF TGTGCCAGCAGCGTAGAACCCGATAGCAATCAGCCCCAGCATTTT
once TRBJ1-5 . TRBV5-1 CASSDGANNQPQHF TGCGCCAGCAGCGACGGCGCAAACAATCAGCCCCAGCATTTT
few TRBJ2-1 TRBD2 TRBV4-3 CASSHRPGLALNEQFF TGCGCCAGCAGCCACCGACCGGGACTAGCTTTGAATGAGCAGTTCTTC
. TRBJ2-1 . TRBV6-5 CASSYLRARMNEQFF TGTGCCAGCAGTTACCTAAGGGCCCGGATGAATGAGCAGTTCTTC
. TRBJ2-2 . TRBV19 CASSIGGLNTGELFF TGTGCCAGTAGTATCGGGGGGCTGAACACCGGGGAGCTGTTTTTT
once TRBJ1-5 . TRBV6-1 CASKSTVNQPQHF TGTGCCAGCAAATCAACAGTAAATCAGCCCCAGCATTTT
few TRBJ1-4 . TRBV7-9 CASSPFGQGEKLFF TGTGCCAGCAGCCCCTTCGGGCAGGGTGAAAAACTGTTTTTT
. TRBJ2-7 TRBD1 TRBV11-2 CASSSGTGTFYEQYF TGTGCCAGCAGCTCCGGGACAGGGACCTTTTACGAGCAGTACTTC
. TRBJ2-7 TRBD2 TRBV28 CASNKLAGVDEQYF TGTGCCAGCAATAAACTAGCGGGAGTGGACGAGCAGTACTTC
. TRBJ2-3 . TRBV7-2 CASSPALSTDTQYF TGTGCCAGCAGCCCAGCCCTCAGCACAGATACGCAGTATTTT
. TRBJ2-1 . TRBV19 CASSPRGQRGWNEQFF TGTGCCAGTAGCCCCCGGGGGCAGCGGGGTTGGAATGAGCAGTTCTTC
. TRBJ2-7 . TRBV5-1 CASSLEGGYEQYF TGCGCCAGCAGCTTGGAAGGGGGCTACGAGCAGTACTTC
. TRBJ2-2 . TRBV10-3 CAATSAGELFF TGTGCCGCGACTAGTGCCGGGGAGCTGTTTTTT
. TRBJ2-3 TRBD1 TRBV10-1 CASSDFGTGRPDTQYF TGCGCCAGCAGTGACTTCGGGACAGGGAGGCCAGATACGCAGTATTTT
. TRBJ1-6 . TRBV18 CASSPLGSGGPHSPLHF TGTGCCAGCTCACCATTGGGATCTGGGGGGCCTCATTCACCCCTCCACTTT
. TRBJ2-1 TRBD1 TRBV18 CASSLGGWDSNEQFF TGTGCCAGCTCACTAGGGGGCTGGGATTCCAATGAGCAGTTCTTC
. TRBJ2-1 . TRBV6-1 CASSPSLQNPLQFF TGTGCCAGCAGTCCTTCCTTACAAAACCCGTTGCAGTTCTTC
. TRBJ2-2 . TRBV27 CASSFRAASTGELFF TGTGCCAGCAGTTTTCGGGCCGCAAGCACCGGGGAGCTGTTTTTT
. TRBJ1-5 TRBD1 TRBV5-4 CASSSGTGRNQPQHF TGTGCCAGCAGCTCCGGGACAGGAAGGAATCAGCCCCAGCATTTT
. TRBJ1-5 . TRBV19 CASSIQVGQPQHF TGTGCCAGTAGTATCCAGGTCGGTCAGCCCCAGCATTTT